This T cell receptor beta chain was observed in a study of T-cell reconstitution after alpha-beta-depleted transplantation in children. In this sample, this clonotype turned up a few times. Its antigen is as yet unknown. Overall study findings and caveats: There were reportedly several hundred expanded graft clones from which alpha-beta T cells came about two months after transplant. The high TCRbeta diversity at day 60 in some patients came from surviving recipient T cells and thymic progenitors. T-cell numbers and diversity one year post-transplant derived largely from freshly generated T cells.

Trimming pared 5 bases from V and 0 bases from J, leaving 7 bases between. The CDR3 totals 13 residues. From germline, CDR1 is SGHTA and CDR2 FQGNSA. As it was prepared, the TCRbeta library received unique molecular identifiers. A single record per CDR3 protein comes from TCRdb applying MiXCR to the PCR reads. The sample records about 350,000 distinct CDR3 sequences, about 16% being singletons. This sample comprised PBMCs, mostly from graft donor cells, obtained 360 days after TCRalphabeta/CD19-depleted stem cell transplant. This rearrangement joins TRBV7-2 to TRBJ2-5; D is possibly TRBD1 (5 bases). This receptor was identified in a male patient between 2 and 10 years old who had a stem cell transplant for acute lymphoblastic leukemia, so the T cells may come from the graft donor. The CDR3 bases are TGTGCCAGCAGCGGACACGACCAAGAGACCCAGTACTTC. Its translation is CASSGHDQETQYF.